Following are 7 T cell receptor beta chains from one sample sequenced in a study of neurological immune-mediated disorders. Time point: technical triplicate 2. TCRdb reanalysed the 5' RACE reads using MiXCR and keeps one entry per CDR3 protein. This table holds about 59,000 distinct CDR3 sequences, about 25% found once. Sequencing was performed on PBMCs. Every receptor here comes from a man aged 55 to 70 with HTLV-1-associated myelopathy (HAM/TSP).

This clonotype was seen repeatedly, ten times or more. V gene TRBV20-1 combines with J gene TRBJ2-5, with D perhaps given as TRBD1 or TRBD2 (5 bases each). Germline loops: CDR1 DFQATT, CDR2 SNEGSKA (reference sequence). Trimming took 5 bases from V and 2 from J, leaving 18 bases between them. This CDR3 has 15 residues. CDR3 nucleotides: TGCAGTGCTTCCCTGGGACCCGGACCGCAAGAGACCCAGTACTTC. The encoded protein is CSASLGPGPQETQYF.

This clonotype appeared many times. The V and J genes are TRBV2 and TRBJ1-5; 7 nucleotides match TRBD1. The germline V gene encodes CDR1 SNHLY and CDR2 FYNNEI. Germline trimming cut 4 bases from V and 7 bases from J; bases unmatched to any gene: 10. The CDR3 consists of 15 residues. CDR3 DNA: TGTGCCAGCAGTGTGGAACAGGGGCAAGGACAGCCCCAGCATTTT. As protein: CASSVEQGQGQPQHF.

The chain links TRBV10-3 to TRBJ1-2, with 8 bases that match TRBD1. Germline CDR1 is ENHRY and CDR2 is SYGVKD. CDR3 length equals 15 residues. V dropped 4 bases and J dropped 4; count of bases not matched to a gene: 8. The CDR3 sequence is CAISATTGDGYGYTF. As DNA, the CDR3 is TGTGCCATCAGTGCTACGACAGGGGACGGCTATGGCTACACCTTC.

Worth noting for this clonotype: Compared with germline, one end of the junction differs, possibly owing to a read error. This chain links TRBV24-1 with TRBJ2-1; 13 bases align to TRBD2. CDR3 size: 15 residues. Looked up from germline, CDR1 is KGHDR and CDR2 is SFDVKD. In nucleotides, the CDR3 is TGCGCCACCAGAGGGACTAGCGGGAATTCCGATGAGCGGTTCTTC. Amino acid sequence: CATRGTSGNSDERFF.

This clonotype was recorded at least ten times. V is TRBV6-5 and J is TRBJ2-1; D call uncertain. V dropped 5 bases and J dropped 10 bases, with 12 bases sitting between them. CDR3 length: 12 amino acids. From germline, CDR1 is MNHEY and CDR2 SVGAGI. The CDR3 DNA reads TGTGCCAGCAGTCCGCCTTACAGCGAGCAGTTCTTC. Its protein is CASSPPYSEQFF.

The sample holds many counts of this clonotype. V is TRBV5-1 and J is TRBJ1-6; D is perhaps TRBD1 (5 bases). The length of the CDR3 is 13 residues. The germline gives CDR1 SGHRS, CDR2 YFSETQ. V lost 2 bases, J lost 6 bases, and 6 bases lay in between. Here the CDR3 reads CASSFDSNSPLHF. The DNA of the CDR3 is TGCGCCAGCAGCTTCGACAGTAATTCACCCCTCCACTTT.

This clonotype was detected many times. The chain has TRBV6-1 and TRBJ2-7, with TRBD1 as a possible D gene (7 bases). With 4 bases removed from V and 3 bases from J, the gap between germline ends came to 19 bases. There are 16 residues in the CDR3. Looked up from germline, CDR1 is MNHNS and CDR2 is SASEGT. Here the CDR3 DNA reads TGTGCCAGCAGTGCCAGGGGGGCCTCGGAGGGCTACGAGCAGTACTTC. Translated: CASSARGASEGYEQYF.